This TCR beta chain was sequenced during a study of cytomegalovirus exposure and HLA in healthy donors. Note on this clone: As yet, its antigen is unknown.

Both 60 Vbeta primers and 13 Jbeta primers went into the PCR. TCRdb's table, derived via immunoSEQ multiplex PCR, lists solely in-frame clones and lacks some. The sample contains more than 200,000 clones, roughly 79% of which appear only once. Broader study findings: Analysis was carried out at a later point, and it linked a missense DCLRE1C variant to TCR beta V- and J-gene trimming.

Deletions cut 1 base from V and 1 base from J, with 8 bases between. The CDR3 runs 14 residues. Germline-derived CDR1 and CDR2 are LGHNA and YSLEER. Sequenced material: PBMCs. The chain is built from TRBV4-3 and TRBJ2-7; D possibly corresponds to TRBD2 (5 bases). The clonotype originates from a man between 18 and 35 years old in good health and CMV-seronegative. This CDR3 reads CASSQGGPSYEQYF. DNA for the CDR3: TGCGCCAGCAGCCAAGGCGGGCCTTCCTACGAGCAGTACTTC.